Below are 19 T cell receptor beta chains sequenced from a single sample in a study of CD8 T cells in ankylosing spondylitis (dated by TCRdb to about 2017). The library was produced with 5' RACE. The run used an Illumina HiSeq 2500. In TCRdb, the public reads were trimmed at Q25 with fastp and aligned with MiXCR, with productive beta chains retained. Records with the same CDR3 protein are collapsed into one entry carrying the most frequent genes and DNA. The sample includes a few hundred thousand distinct CDR3 sequences, with roughly 25% observed a single time. In total, the top ten clones hold over 0.55% of the sample. Sequencing was done on a sample of blood, either unsorted or a sorted T cell fraction (not recorded which). The receptors were sampled from a male donor with ankylosing spondylitis or in good health (not recorded which).

V and J are TRBV20-1 and TRBJ2-1; TRBD2 agrees at 8 bases. This CDR3 is built from 17 residues. Germline CDR1 reads DFQATT; CDR2 reads SNEGSKA (reference sequence). V lost 2 bases to trimming and J lost 0 bases; unmatched junction nucleotides: 9. CDR3 protein: CSARTEGTRGSYNEQFF. The CDR3 nucleotides read TGCAGTGCTAGAACCGAGGGGACTAGGGGCTCCTACAATGAGCAGTTCTTC.

This chain connects TRBV20-1 to TRBJ2-5; 9 bases match TRBD2. Germline V gene data show CDR1 as DFQATT and CDR2 as SNEGSKA (reference sequence). With 8 bases clipped from V and 4 bases from J, the junction kept 14 bases outside the gene matches. This CDR3 is built from 15 residues. The CDR3 region has the DNA TGCAGTTCCTCCGCGGGGGGAGCGGGGGGAGAGACCCAGTACTTC. This encodes CSSSAGGAGGETQYF.

The CDR3 spells CASKTSGTGKSYEQYF. CDR3 coding DNA: TGTGCCAGCAAAACATCCGGGACAGGGAAGAGCTACGAGCAGTACTTC. V gene TRBV2 combines with J gene TRBJ2-7, with TRBD1 matching over 9 bases. From germline, CDR1 is SNHLY and CDR2 FYNNEI. CDR3 length equals 16 residues. Trimming took 7 bases from V and 3 from J; bases not matched to a gene: 13.

This clonotype appeared many times. CDR3 coding DNA: TGCAGTGCTACCCCGTCGGGCGGCGGTTCCTGGGATACGCAGTATTTT. Amino acids: CSATPSGGGSWDTQYF. V and J are TRBV20-1 and TRBJ2-3, with D uncertain. In germline, CDR1 is DFQATT, CDR2 SNEGSKA (reference sequence). V was shortened by 4 bases and J by 6 bases, with 23 bases between the two germline ends. The CDR3 length is 16 residues.

Only a few counts were recorded for this clonotype. The rearrangement links TRBV6-5 to TRBJ1-4, with D hard to call. V shed 4 bases and J shed 8 bases, with 17 bases lying between them. Germline CDR1 reads MNHEY; CDR2 reads SVGAGI. The CDR3 is made up of 15 amino acids. CDR3 nucleotide sequence: TGTGCCAGCAGTTCCGCGACCGACTCAAGGGAAAAACTGTTTTTT. Translation gives CASSSATDSREKLFF.

The chain combines TRBV9 with TRBJ2-3, with D unclear. In germline, CDR1 is SGDLS, CDR2 YYNGEE. The CDR3 consists of 13 residues. The germline V and J ends were trimmed by 0 bases and 6 bases, with 8 bases remaining between them. CDR3 in DNA: TGTGCCAGCAGCGTAGTGATAGAGGATACGCAGTATTTT. Protein: CASSVVIEDTQYF.

The chain combines TRBV11-2 with TRBJ2-5; the match to TRBD2 covers 13 bases. CDR1 SGHAT and CDR2 FQNNGV come from the germline V gene. The V gene end was trimmed by 7 bases and the J gene end by 7 bases; junction bases not matched to a gene: 9. The CDR3 runs 15 residues. CDR3 bases: TGTGCCAGCACCCCGGGGACTAGCGGGGAGGGGACCCAGTACTTC. Translation: CASTPGTSGEGTQYF.

The chain carries TRBV11-2 and TRBJ1-6, with 7 bases matching TRBD1. J gave up 10 bases and V 5 bases, and 14 bases lay outside the gene matches. Germline V CDR1 and CDR2: SGHAT, FQNNGV. CDR3 length: 16 residues. CDR3 residues: CASSRKFGTVTSPLHF. The CDR3 region has the DNA TGTGCCAGCAGCCGTAAATTCGGGACAGTTACATCACCCCTCCACTTT.

The J gene is TRBJ2-5, the V gene TRBV28, with D tentatively TRBD1 or TRBD2 (5 bases each). Germline lookup yields CDR1 MDHEN and CDR2 SYDVKM. With 7 bases removed from V and 6 bases from J, the gap between germline ends came to 18 bases. This CDR3 has 14 residues. As DNA, the CDR3 is TGTGCCAGCACAATTGGGGGTTTGTTAAAGACCCAGTACTTC. This sequence encodes CASTIGGLLKTQYF.

The CDR3 bases are TGTGCCATCAGAAGCATAGGAACCTACACAGATACGCAGTATTTT. As protein: CAIRSIGTYTDTQYF. The gene calls are TRBV10-3 and TRBJ2-3, with D unresolved. The V gene's germline CDR1 is ENHRY and CDR2 SYGVKD. The V end lost 6 bases, the J end lost 2 bases, and 15 bases lay between the germline ends. There are 15 residues in the CDR3.

This clonotype was recorded many times. The chain combines TRBV7-2 with TRBJ1-4; D uncertain. V was clipped by 1 base and J by 6 bases, with 9 bases between them. Germline CDR1 SGHTA, CDR2 FQGNSA. The CDR3 contains 14 residues. The DNA for the CDR3 is TGTGCCAGCAGCTTAGAATTTTGGGATGAAAAACTGTTTTTT. Residues: CASSLEFWDEKLFF.

The rearrangement joins TRBV7-9 to TRBJ2-6; D is possibly TRBD1 (5 bases). V dropped 7 bases and J dropped 0 bases, with 13 bases sitting between them. From germline, CDR1 is SEHNR and CDR2 FQNEAQ (reference sequence). CDR3 size: 16 residues. CDR3 loop: CASTRPGPSGANVLTF. The CDR3 region has the DNA TGTGCCAGCACCCGCCCAGGGCCCTCTGGGGCCAACGTCCTGACTTTC.

This clonotype was observed a few times. This chain uses TRBV3-1 with TRBJ2-5; 11 positions match TRBD2. Germline V CDR1 and CDR2: LGHDT, YNNKEL (reference sequence). V shed 1 base, J shed 2 bases, and the junction held 3 bases outside the gene matches. The CDR3 length is 16 residues. The CDR3 loop is CASSQALAGGQETQYF. The CDR3 DNA sequence: TGTGCCAGCAGCCAAGCGCTAGCGGGGGGTCAAGAGACCCAGTACTTC.

This clonotype has a count of ten or more. The chain joins TRBV20-1 to TRBJ2-3; D possibly uses TRBD1 or TRBD2 (5 bases each). CDR3 size: 13 residues. V was clipped by 5 bases and J by 4 bases, with 13 bases between them. CDR1 and CDR2 from the germline V gene are DFQATT and SNEGSKA (reference sequence). CDR3 loop: CSADSPGPDTQYF. The CDR3 nucleotides read TGCAGTGCTGACTCCCCGGGACCAGATACGCAGTATTTT.

There are many counts of this clonotype. The chain employs TRBV12-3 or TRBV12-4 and TRBJ1-2; D is undetermined. Trimming cost V 7 bases and J 0 bases, with 9 bases left between them. The CDR3 length is 13 residues. The CDR3 is CASTVGSNYGYTF. The CDR3 DNA reads TGTGCCAGCACTGTGGGGTCTAACTATGGCTACACCTTC.

This clonotype was detected ten times or more. The chain employs TRBV2 and TRBJ1-1; a possible D gene is TRBD1 (5 bases). Per germline, CDR1 SNHLY and CDR2 FYNNEI. Trimming took 10 bases from V and 1 from J, leaving 16 bases between them. This CDR3 comprises 14 residues. CDR3 region: CATGGPLGNTEAFF. CDR3 bases: TGTGCCACCGGGGGACCCCTAGGGAACACTGAAGCTTTCTTT.

The table lists this clonotype with a few counts. The chain joins TRBV6-1 to TRBJ2-5; D uncertain. The length of the CDR3 is 15 residues. CDR1 and CDR2 from the germline V gene are MNHNS and SASEGT. The V end was cut by 8 bases, the J end by 1 base, with 17 bases between. Here the CDR3 DNA reads TGTGCCAGCGGAAGGCCGAGCGACCTCCAAGAGACCCAGTACTTC. As protein: CASGRPSDLQETQYF.

This clonotype was counted ten times or more. The genes are TRBV20-1 and TRBJ2-4; possibly TRBD1 or TRBD2 for D (5 bases each). Per germline, CDR1 DFQATT and CDR2 SNEGSKA (reference sequence). V was cut by 1 base and J by 3 bases, with 13 bases left in between. The CDR3 length is 15 residues. The CDR3 DNA follows: TGCAGTGCTAGAGCTCAGACAGACTACAAAAACATTCAGTACTTC. Amino acids: CSARAQTDYKNIQYF.

This clonotype turned up a few times. The chain employs TRBV9 and TRBJ2-5, with 7 bases identical to TRBD2. CDR1 is SGDLS, CDR2 YYNGEE, per germline. The CDR3 covers 15 residues. The trim removed 3 bases at V and 5 bases at J, leaving 10 bases unmatched. In nucleotides, the CDR3 is TGTGCCAGCAGCGCCCGGGGACTACCACCGGAGACCCAGTACTTC. Its protein product is CASSARGLPPETQYF.